The 29 T cell receptor beta chains below were found in one sample sequenced in a study of blood T cell repertoires in COVID-19. Method: immunoSEQ multiplex PCR; TCRdb's copy keeps in-frame clones and lacks some. The data hold over 130,000 clones, with approximately 84% observed a single time. Material for sequencing was peripheral blood. Every receptor here comes from a man in his 70s with acute or convalescent COVID-19.

This clone was detected only a few times. The chain has TRBV19 and TRBJ2-5, with D maybe TRBD2 (5 bases). Germline V gene sequence: CDR1 LNHDA, CDR2 SQIVND (reference sequence). Trimming removed 5 bases at V and 5 bases at J, with 18 bases between. CDR3 size: 15 residues. This chain's CDR3 is CASSSPRTRGETQYF. In DNA form, the CDR3 reads TGTGCCAGTAGTTCCCCGCGGACCCGAGGGGAGACCCAGTACTTC. Based on the CDR3 plus reference TRBV19 and TRBJ2-5, the full variable domain is DGGITQSPKYLFRKEGQNVTLSCEQNLNHDAMYWYRQDPGQGLRLIYYSQIVNDFQKGDIAEGYSVSREKKESFPLTVTSAQKNPTAFYLCASSSPRTRGETQYFGPGTRLLVL.

The chain employs TRBV10-3 and TRBJ1-4, with D perhaps matching TRBD1 (5 bases). The V gene lost 0 bases and the J gene lost 6 bases, with 14 bases spanning the gap. The germline gives CDR1 ENHRY, CDR2 SYGVKD. There are 16 residues in the CDR3. The DNA for the CDR3 is TGTGCCATCAGTGAGTCCCCCCCGGGGGAGGATGAAAAACTGTTTTTT. Translation: CAISESPPGEDEKLFF.

The chain has TRBV24-1 and TRBJ1-5; no clear D gene. This CDR3 is 14 amino acids long. Trimming stripped 5 bases from V and 0 bases from J, with 7 bases between. CDR1 KGHDR and CDR2 SFDVKD come from the germline V gene. The CDR3 here is CATSASSSNQPQHF. The CDR3, as DNA: TGTGCCACCAGTGCGTCCAGTAGCAATCAGCCCCAGCATTTT.

The chain has TRBV19 and TRBJ2-7; the match to TRBD2 covers 14 bases. CDR1 and CDR2 from the germline V gene are LNHDA and SQIVND (reference sequence). V shed 5 bases and J 5 bases; nucleotides not matched to a gene: 14. The CDR3 is 18 amino acids. The CDR3 region is CASSAFYGTSGSVDEQYF. The DNA for the CDR3 is TGTGCCAGTAGTGCGTTTTATGGGACTAGCGGGAGCGTGGACGAGCAGTACTTC. Together with reference TRBV19 and TRBJ2-7, the CDR3 gives the full variable domain: DGGITQSPKYLFRKEGQNVTLSCEQNLNHDAMYWYRQDPGQGLRLIYYSQIVNDFQKGDIAEGYSVSREKKESFPLTVTSAQKNPTAFYLCASSAFYGTSGSVDEQYFGPGTRLTVT.

The chain joins TRBV12-3 or TRBV12-4 to TRBJ2-7; tentatively, D is TRBD1 (5 bases). The CDR3 loop spans 12 amino acids. Trimming took 6 bases from V and 6 from J, leaving 12 bases between them. Here the CDR3 reads CASRQSGSEQYF. The CDR3 DNA follows: TGTGCCAGCAGACAGTCAGGGTCCGAGCAGTACTTC.

V is TRBV15 and J is TRBJ2-7, with 7 bases identical to TRBD1. Germline-derived CDR1 and CDR2 are LNHNV and YYDKDF (reference sequence). V gave up 5 bases and J gave up 6 bases; unmatched junction bases: 10. The CDR3 covers 14 residues. Written as DNA, the CDR3 is TGTGCCACCAGCCCTAGGACAGGAAAAGGCGAGCAGTACTTC. Amino acids: CATSPRTGKGEQYF.

This chain links TRBV30 with TRBJ1-1; D is uncertain. The CDR3 covers 13 residues. V lost 2 bases, J lost 3 bases, and 10 bases lay in between. Germline V lookup: CDR1 GTSNPN, CDR2 SVGIG (reference sequence). The CDR3 sequence: CAWSRQRDTEAFF. CDR3 DNA sequence: TGTGCCTGGAGTCGGCAGCGGGACACTGAAGCTTTCTTT. Based on the CDR3 plus reference TRBV30 and TRBJ1-1, the full variable domain is SQTIHQWPATLVQPVGSPLSLECTVEGTSNPNLYWYRQAAGRGLQLLFYSVGIGQISSEVPQNLSASRPQDRQFILSSKKLLLSDSGFYLCAWSRQRDTEAFFGQGTRLTVV.

This chain joins TRBV18 and TRBJ1-2, with 8 positions matching TRBD1. The CDR3 loop spans 12 amino acids. CDR1 and CDR2 (germline): KGHSH, LQKENI. Trimming removed 4 bases from V and 8 bases from J; junction bases left unmatched: 3. The CDR3 spells CASSLQGGGYTF. The CDR3 DNA reads TGTGCCAGCTCACTACAGGGGGGCGGCTACACCTTC.

The gene calls are TRBV7-2 and TRBJ2-1; TRBD2 might be the D (5 bases). CDR3 length: 14 residues. V was cut by 4 bases and J by 4 bases, with 11 bases left in between. Germline loops: CDR1 SGHTA, CDR2 FQGNSA. The CDR3 loop is CASSYGRGYNEQFF. The CDR3 DNA follows: TGTGCCAGCAGCTACGGCCGAGGGTACAATGAGCAGTTCTTC. Based on the CDR3 plus reference TRBV7-2 and TRBJ2-1, the full variable domain is GAGVSQSPSNKVTEKGKDVELRCDPISGHTALYWYRQSLGQGLEFLIYFQGNSAPDKSGLPSDRFSAERTGGSVSTLTIQRTQQEDSAVYLCASSYGRGYNEQFFGPGTRLTVL.

The V and J genes are TRBV13 and TRBJ1-1; no clear D gene. The germline V gene has CDR1 PRHDT and CDR2 FYEKMQ (reference sequence). This CDR3 comprises 14 residues. Trimming removed 3 bases from V and 2 bases from J, with 10 bases in between. CDR3 bases: TGTGCCAGCAGCTTGGGCGGGCGAAACACTGAAGCTTTCTTT. This codes for CASSLGGRNTEAFF.

The J gene is TRBJ2-4, the V gene TRBV28; D possibly corresponds to TRBD1 (5 bases). This CDR3 spans 15 amino acids. V was trimmed by 5 bases and J by 6 bases, leaving 17 bases between them. Per the germline V gene, CDR1 is MDHEN and CDR2 is SYDVKM. In DNA form, the CDR3 reads TGTGCCAGCAGTCCCCTCCCAGGGTCCGGAAACATTCAGTACTTC. It yields the protein CASSPLPGSGNIQYF.

The chain joins TRBV4-2 to TRBJ2-3; no firm D call. The CDR3 length is 18 residues. Germline CDR1 LGHNA, CDR2 YNFKEQ. The ends were cut back, 0 bases at V and 2 bases at J, with 18 bases in the middle. The CDR3 here is CASSQDLGSVILTDTQYF. CDR3 DNA sequence: TGTGCCAGCAGCCAAGATTTGGGCTCCGTGATCCTCACAGATACGCAGTATTTT.

The chain joins TRBV6-5 to TRBJ1-1; D uncertain. Germline lookup yields CDR1 MNHEY and CDR2 SVGAGI. V dropped 7 bases and J dropped 4 bases, with 13 bases sitting between them. The CDR3 sequence is 13 residues long. The CDR3 protein is CASTELGVTEAFF. As DNA, the CDR3 is TGTGCCAGCACGGAACTGGGAGTCACTGAAGCTTTCTTT.

The V gene is TRBV7-2, the J gene TRBJ1-1; maybe TRBD1 (5 bases). The V end lost 1 base, the J end lost 11 bases, and 20 bases lay between the germline ends. The CDR3 totals 15 residues. Looked up from germline, CDR1 is SGHTA and CDR2 is FQGNSA. The CDR3 is CASSLDGGGVSWAFF. CDR3 in DNA: TGTGCCAGCAGCTTAGACGGGGGGGGAGTATCTTGGGCTTTCTTT.

This clone came up once. The chain joins TRBV7-9 to TRBJ1-4; D call uncertain. The CDR3 spans 15 residues. Germline V gene data show CDR1 as SEHNR and CDR2 as FQNEAQ (reference sequence). Trimming took off 3 bases at V and 8 bases at J, with 16 bases between the two ends. CDR3 in DNA: TGTGCCAGCAGCTTCTCCTCGAGGGAAAGCGAAAAACTGTTTTTT. Its translation is CASSFSSRESEKLFF.

The gene calls are TRBV6-5 and TRBJ2-7, with a possible D match to TRBD1 (5 bases). Germline loops: CDR1 MNHEY, CDR2 SVGAGI. CDR3 length: 15 amino acids. Trimming took off 2 bases at V and 0 bases at J, with 11 bases between the two ends. The CDR3 loop is CASSYGAGFSYEQYF. The CDR3 DNA is TGTGCCAGCAGTTACGGGGCAGGGTTCTCCTACGAGCAGTACTTC.

In the case of this clone: The junction shows a germline mismatch at one end, possibly a read error. The chain couples TRBV29-1 to TRBJ1-4, with 7 bases aligning to TRBD1. Germline values: CDR1 SQVTM, CDR2 ANQGSEA. The CDR3 loop spans 14 amino acids. The CDR3 protein is CSVEGVRGAPELFF. Here the CDR3 DNA reads TGCAGCGTCGAAGGAGTCAGGGGGGCTCCTGAACTGTTTTTT.

The chain is built from TRBV19 and TRBJ1-2; a weak D match, TRBD1 (5 bases). The CDR3 covers 14 residues. The V gene's germline CDR1 is LNHDA and CDR2 SQIVND (reference sequence). V shed 6 bases and J shed 6 bases, with 17 bases lying between them. CDR3 DNA sequence: TGTGCCAGTAGGATGGGGGGTGAGGTCGATGGCTACACCTTC. Its translation: CASRMGGEVDGYTF.

The V call is TRBV5-1, the J call TRBJ1-2, with 8 nucleotides matching TRBD1. The length of the CDR3 is 13 residues. Germline V gene lookup returns CDR1 SGHRS and CDR2 YFSETQ. After removal of 3 bases from V and 5 bases from J, the junction contained 3 bases not matched to a gene. CDR3 nucleotides: TGCGCCAGCAGCTCGGGACAGGATTATGGCTACACCTTC. Translating gives CASSSGQDYGYTF.

The V and J genes are TRBV12-5 and TRBJ1-3; 7 bases line up with TRBD1. The CDR3 extends over 15 amino acids. Looked up from germline, CDR1 is LGHNT and CDR2 is FRNRAP. The J segment lost 6 bases and the V segment lost 5 bases, leaving 10 bases of the junction unmatched. The CDR3 region is CASGNRTGAINTIYF. DNA of the CDR3: TGTGCTAGTGGTAACCGGACAGGTGCCATAAACACCATATATTTT.

V usage is TRBV6-5 and J usage is TRBJ2-1, with 11 positions matching TRBD2. V was pared by 8 bases and J by 2 bases, with 5 bases of the junction left unmatched. The CDR3 contains 15 residues. Germline V CDR1 and CDR2: MNHEY, SVGAGI. The CDR3 reads CASGKTSGTYNEQFF. The CDR3 DNA is TGTGCCAGCGGCAAGACTAGCGGGACCTACAATGAGCAGTTCTTC.

The genes are TRBV7-9 and TRBJ2-1; 7 bases map to TRBD1. Germline loops: CDR1 SEHNR, CDR2 FQNEAQ (reference sequence). The CDR3 is made up of 13 amino acids. Losses at the gene ends were 5 bases for V and 10 bases for J; bases not matched to a gene: 8. The CDR3 loop reads CASSPTGSMEQFF. CDR3 nucleotides: TGTGCCAGCAGCCCGACAGGGTCAATGGAGCAGTTCTTC. Looking up the rest from reference TRBV7-9 and TRBJ2-1 gives the full variable domain: DTGVSQNPRHKITKRGQNVTFRCDPISEHNRLYWYRQTLGQGPEFLTYFQNEAQLEKSRLLSDRFSAERPKGSFSTLEIQRTEQGDSAMYLCASSPTGSMEQFFGPGTRLTVL.

V is TRBV4-1 and J is TRBJ1-5; TRBD1 matches at 11 bases. This CDR3 spans 16 amino acids. Trimming took 1 base from V and 9 from J; bases not matched to a gene: 8. Germline V gives CDR1 MGHRA, CDR2 YSYEKL. The CDR3 bases are TGCGCCAGCAGCCAAGCCCCGGACAGGGGGCGTCCGCCCCAGCATTTT. This sequence encodes CASSQAPDRGRPPQHF.

The chain uses TRBV7-9 and TRBJ1-1; 10 bases fit TRBD1. This CDR3 contains 16 residues. J gave up 7 bases and V 2 bases, and 10 bases lay outside the gene matches. Germline lookup yields CDR1 SEHNR and CDR2 FQNEAQ (reference sequence). The CDR3 here is CASSLSGQGRTSEAFF. The CDR3 nucleotides are TGTGCCAGCAGCTTATCGGGACAGGGGAGAACTAGTGAAGCTTTCTTT.

This sequence joins TRBV3-1 (or the pseudogene TRBV3-2) and TRBJ1-1, with D perhaps TRBD1 (6 bases). The germline V gene has CDR1 LGHDT and CDR2 YNNKEL (reference sequence). V gave up 3 bases and J gave up 7 bases, with 15 bases separating them. The CDR3 totals 14 residues. The CDR3 protein is CASSQSELQGEAFF. CDR3 DNA sequence: TGTGCCAGCAGCCAGAGCGAACTACAGGGTGAAGCTTTCTTT.

The CDR3 region is CASSPGTGDNSPLHF. The CDR3 bases are TGTGCCAGCAGTCCTGGGACAGGTGATAATTCACCCCTCCACTTT. The genes are TRBV27 and TRBJ1-6; 8 bases map to TRBD1. This CDR3 is 15 amino acids long. The ends lost 5 bases at V and 5 bases at J; junction bases unmatched: 5. Per germline, CDR1 MNHEY and CDR2 SMNVEV (reference sequence).

This chain joins TRBV9 and TRBJ1-3; 8 bases map to TRBD1. J lost 8 bases, V lost 3 bases, and 7 bases had no gene match. The CDR3 spans 14 residues. Germline V CDR1 and CDR2: SGDLS, YYNGEE. The CDR3 sequence: CASSATGEGYTIYF. As DNA, the CDR3 is TGTGCCAGCAGCGCGACAGGGGAGGGGTACACCATATATTTT.

The chain uses TRBV14 and TRBJ1-6, with TRBD1 matching over 10 bases. From germline, CDR1 is SGHDN and CDR2 FVKESK. This CDR3 spans 13 amino acids. The J segment lost 10 bases and the V segment lost 4 bases, leaving 1 base of the junction unmatched. The CDR3 DNA is TGTGCCAGCAGCCGGGGACAGGGGTCACCCCTCCACTTT. As protein: CASSRGQGSPLHF.

This clone is a singleton in its sample. The sample has other DNA sequences that encode this CDR3 too. V is TRBV12-3 or TRBV12-4 and J is TRBJ2-7; D is perhaps TRBD1 (6 bases). V was pared by 3 bases and J by 4 bases, with 7 bases between. This CDR3 contains 12 residues. For the CDR3, the DNA is TGTGCCAGCAGTTTCAGGGGATACGAGCAGTACTTC. It codes for CASSFRGYEQYF.